The next 26 T cell receptor beta chains were all read from a single sample in a study of T cell clonality in common variable immunodeficiency. Sequenced by immunoSEQ multiplex PCR; TCRdb stores in-frame clones only, minus some. The sample contains about 81,000 clones, none of them singletons. The sequenced material came from peripheral blood mononuclear cells. All receptors derive from a person aged 18 to 70 in good health.

This clone has at least ten counts. The read finishes 3 residues shy of the CDR3 end, and the germline J gene is used to complete it. The V gene is TRBV7-2, the J gene TRBJ2-3; 9 positions match TRBD2. Germline V CDR1 and CDR2: SGHTA, FQGNSA. CDR3 length equals 14 residues. V trimming: 5 bases; J trimming: 6 bases; junction bases outside the gene matches: 6. The CDR3 bases that were read are TGTGCCAGCAGCCGCTGGACTAGCGAGGATACG. Protein: CASSRWTSEDT. The entire CDR3 protein is CASSRWTSEDTQYF.

This clone was seen ten or more times. The observed sequence ends 3 residues before the CDR3 terminus, with the missing tail filled in from the germline J gene. This chain links TRBV6-1 with TRBJ2-1, with 7 bases fitting TRBD2. V lost 3 bases to trimming and J lost 6 bases; unmatched junction nucleotides: 11. Germline loops: CDR1 MNHNS, CDR2 SASEGT. The CDR3 runs 16 residues. The DNA read from the CDR3 is TGTGCCAGCAGTGAGGTTCTCGCTAGCGGAGCCAATGAG. Translation: CASSEVLASGANE. In full, the CDR3 is CASSEVLASGANEQFF.

This clone was detected many times. The observed sequence ends 3 residues before the CDR3 terminus, with the missing tail filled in from the germline J gene. V is TRBV11-2 and J is TRBJ2-1; D perhaps matches TRBD1 (5 bases). The CDR3 is 14 residues long. Germline-derived CDR1 and CDR2 are SGHAT and FQNNGV. The V and J ends lost 2 bases and 6 bases respectively, with 11 bases between them. This CDR3 reads CASSLNSGPNEQFF. The sequenced part of the CDR3 DNA is TGTGCCAGCAGCTTAAATTCAGGGCCCAATGAG.

This clone has a count of ten or more. The sequenced fragment ends 3 residues before the CDR3 boundary, so the rest is inferred from the germline J gene. The chain carries TRBV12-3 or TRBV12-4 and TRBJ2-1; the match to TRBD2 covers 10 bases. This CDR3 is 14 amino acids long. The V segment lost 7 bases and the J segment 8 bases; nucleotides outside the gene matches: 8. This CDR3 is CASIKREGHHEQFF. Incomplete CDR3 DNA: TGTGCCAGCATTAAGCGGGAGGGCCACCATGAG.

This clone was detected ten times or more. Coverage ceases 3 residues before the CDR3 finishes, and the germline J gene fills in the end. This rearrangement joins TRBV5-4 to TRBJ2-7; 9 nucleotides line up with TRBD1. Per germline, CDR1 SGHNT and CDR2 YYREEE (reference sequence). The CDR3 spans 15 residues. The V and J ends lost 4 bases and 5 bases, in that order; junction bases with no gene match: 10. The CDR3: CASSGGGQGFNEQYF. Partial CDR3 DNA: TGTGCCAGCAGCGGCGGGGGACAGGGTTTCAACGAG.

In its sample, this clone was seen many times. The read ends 3 residues before the CDR3 terminus; that terminus is restored from the germline J gene. The V gene is TRBV30, the J gene TRBJ1-2; 7 nucleotides line up with TRBD1. This CDR3 contains 13 residues. Germline V gene sequence: CDR1 GTSNPN, CDR2 SVGIG (reference sequence). CDR3 loop: CAWSEQGLGGYTF. The part of the CDR3 DNA that was read is TGTGCCTGGAGTGAACAGGGGCTTGGCGGC.

There are many counts of this clone. The missing CDR3 end, 3 residues past where the read stops, is filled in from the germline J gene. The chain uses TRBV19 and TRBJ1-2, with 11 bases lining up with TRBD1. The CDR3 has 15 residues. The germline V gene encodes CDR1 LNHDA and CDR2 SQIVND (reference sequence). V shed 8 bases and J 6 bases; nucleotides not matched to a gene: 11. CDR3 DNA (partial): TGTGCCAGTGCACTTTTTGGACAGGGGGCTGATGGC. It encodes CASALFGQGADG. In full, the CDR3 reads CASALFGQGADGYTF.

Many counts were recorded for this clone. The read is 3 residues too short to cover the CDR3 end, so that end is filled in from the germline J gene. This rearrangement joins TRBV20-1 to TRBJ2-1; 10 nucleotides align to TRBD2. V shed 4 bases and J 8 bases; nucleotides not matched to a gene: 20. The length of the CDR3 is 18 residues. Germline V gives CDR1 DFQATT, CDR2 SNEGSKA (reference sequence). CDR3 in amino acids: CSATFLGTSASRYYEQFF. The CDR3 DNA, read in part, is TGCAGTGCTACATTCCTCGGGACTAGCGCGTCCCGGTACTATGAG.

The sample holds many counts of this clone. The read ends 3 residues before the CDR3 terminus; that terminus is restored from the germline J gene. The genes are TRBV9 and TRBJ2-2; tentatively, D is TRBD2 (5 bases). CDR3 length: 15 amino acids. The germline V gene has CDR1 SGDLS and CDR2 YYNGEE. V lost 3 bases and J 0 bases, leaving 9 bases between the germline ends. The CDR3 loop reads CASSGWTANTGELFF. The sequenced CDR3 bases are TGTGCCAGCAGCGGTTGGACTGCGAACACCGGGGAG.

This clone was counted at least ten times. The CDR3 is cut off 3 residues early in the read; its end comes from the germline J gene. The V call is TRBV15, the J call TRBJ2-5; D may be TRBD1 (7 bases). The CDR3 spans 15 residues. The germline CDR1 and CDR2 sequences are LNHNV and YYDKDF (reference sequence). Trimming pared 5 bases from V and 4 bases from J, leaving 17 bases between. CDR3 DNA (partial): TGTGCCACCAGCTTGTCCCAGGGGGGCTCAGAGACC. Its translation is CATSLSQGGSET. The CDR3 in its entirety is CATSLSQGGSETQYF. Based on the CDR3 plus reference TRBV15 and TRBJ2-5, the full variable domain is DAMVIQNPRYQVTQFGKPVTLSCSQTLNHNVMYWYQQKSSQAPKLLFHYYDKDFNNEADTPDNFQSRRPNTSFCFLDIRSPGLGDTAMYLCATSLSQGGSETQYFGPGTRLLVL.

There are many counts of this clone. Sequencing ends 3 residues short of the CDR3 end; the germline J gene provides the rest. This chain joins TRBV7-3 and TRBJ2-2; no clear D. The germline V gene has CDR1 SGHTA and CDR2 FQGTGA. The CDR3 is made up of 15 amino acids. The V and J ends lost 5 bases and 3 bases respectively, with 13 bases between them. The DNA read from the CDR3 is TGTGCCAGCAGCCCGGGTTCCCGGGACACCGGGGAG. This sequence encodes CASSPGSRDTGE. The whole CDR3 protein reads CASSPGSRDTGELFF.

Remarks on this clone: Coverage ceases 3 residues before the CDR3 finishes, and the germline J gene fills in the end. The chain carries TRBV2 and TRBJ2-2; 10 bases match TRBD1. The CDR3 loop spans 14 amino acids. J lost 7 bases, V lost 7 bases, and 6 bases had no gene match. Germline V lookup: CDR1 SNHLY, CDR2 FYNNEI. The CDR3: CASTGTGAVGELFF. The part of the CDR3 DNA that was read is TGTGCCAGCACCGGGACAGGGGCCGTCGGGGAG.

The sample holds many counts of this clone. The read stops 3 residues short of the end of the CDR3; the missing end is completed from the germline J gene. The rearrangement links TRBV20-1 to TRBJ2-5; D call uncertain. The germline V gene has CDR1 DFQATT and CDR2 SNEGSKA (reference sequence). V was trimmed by 4 bases and J by 5 bases, leaving 11 bases between them. The CDR3 extends over 12 amino acids. The CDR3 region is CSAKGFWETQYF. Incomplete CDR3 DNA: TGCAGTGCTAAAGGGTTCTGGGAGACC.

This clone has at least ten counts. The read gets to within 3 residues of the CDR3 end, and the germline J gene fills in the rest. This sequence joins TRBV30 and TRBJ1-2, with D perhaps TRBD1 (6 bases). This CDR3 comprises 11 residues. Germline CDR1 reads GTSNPN; CDR2 reads SVGIG (reference sequence). The covered CDR3 bases are TGTGCCTGCGACAGGCCACTGTTG. Amino acid sequence: CACDRPLL. The full-length CDR3 reads as CACDRPLLYTF.

Remarks on this clone: The read ends 3 residues early relative to the CDR3; the germline J gene fills the gap. The chain has TRBV19 and TRBJ2-7, with 9 bases identical to TRBD2. The CDR3 covers 16 residues. V lost 3 bases to trimming and J lost 6 bases; unmatched junction nucleotides: 12. In germline, CDR1 is LNHDA, CDR2 SQIVND (reference sequence). Here the CDR3 reads CASSIVGTSPLSEQYF. The covered CDR3 bases are TGTGCCAGTAGTATCGTCGGGACTAGCCCTCTCAGCGAG.

This clone was seen ten or more times. The sequence runs out 3 residues before the end of the CDR3; the remainder is reconstructed from the germline J gene. The chain combines TRBV5-1 with TRBJ2-3; D is perhaps TRBD2 (6 bases). Germline assignment: CDR1 SGHRS and CDR2 YFSETQ. This CDR3 has 14 amino acids. Trimming cost V 0 bases and J 2 bases, with 7 bases left between them. The sequenced CDR3 bases are TGCGCCAGCAGCTTGGGACTAGACACAGATACG. Translation gives CASSLGLDTDT. The entire CDR3 protein reads CASSLGLDTDTQYF.

This clone was observed at least ten times. With the read ending 3 residues before the CDR3 end, the germline J gene is used to fill in that end. The V call is TRBV7-2, the J call TRBJ1-4, with a possible D match to TRBD1 (6 bases). CDR3 length: 14 amino acids. Germline CDR1 SGHTA, CDR2 FQGNSA. V was trimmed by 5 bases and J by 8 bases, leaving 15 bases between them. The CDR3 bases that were read are TGTGCCAGCAGCCTACAGGGTAGGGGGGAAAAA. As protein: CASSLQGRGEK. The whole CDR3 protein reads CASSLQGRGEKLFF.

This clone came up many times. The read terminates 3 residues ahead of where the CDR3 ends, so the germline J gene completes it. The chain employs TRBV19 and TRBJ2-2; a weak D match, TRBD2 (6 bases). This CDR3 is 14 amino acids long. The V end was cut by 3 bases, the J end by 6 bases, with 11 bases between. Germline V gene lookup returns CDR1 LNHDA and CDR2 SQIVND (reference sequence). The CDR3 bases that were read are TGTGCCAGTAGTATTGGAGGGGAAGCCGGGGAG. Its translation is CASSIGGEAGE. The complete CDR3 sequence is CASSIGGEAGELFF.

This clone was counted ten times or more. The missing CDR3 end, 3 residues past where the read stops, is filled in from the germline J gene. The chain has TRBV9 and TRBJ2-7; 9 nucleotides agree with TRBD1. CDR3 length equals 16 residues. Germline loops: CDR1 SGDLS, CDR2 YYNGEE. V gave up 0 bases and J gave up 1 base; unmatched junction bases: 5. CDR3 protein: CASSVGGQGSSYEQYF. The sequenced CDR3 bases are TGTGCCAGCAGCGTAGGGGGACAGGGATCGTCCTACGAG. The full variable domain, its missing parts supplied by reference TRBV9 and TRBJ2-7, is DSGVTQTPKHLITATGQRVTLRCSPRSGDLSVYWYQQSLDQGLQFLIQYYNGEERAKGNILERFSAQQFPDLHSELNLSSLELGDSALYFCASSVGGQGSSYEQYFGPGTRLTVT.

This clone was recorded many times. The read terminates 3 residues before the CDR3 end, so the remaining end is supplied by the germline J gene. The rearrangement uses TRBV19 and TRBJ1-4; tentative D call: TRBD1 (5 bases). Germline V gene sequence: CDR1 LNHDA, CDR2 SQIVND (reference sequence). CDR3 length: 15 residues. With 5 bases removed from V and 8 bases from J, the gap between germline ends came to 18 bases. The CDR3 DNA, read in part, is TGTGCCAGTAGTGCCAGGGTCCCTGGAGGCGAAAAA. Protein sequence: CASSARVPGGEK. The whole CDR3 sequence is CASSARVPGGEKLFF. Full variable domain (remainder filled in from reference TRBV19 and TRBJ1-4): DGGITQSPKYLFRKEGQNVTLSCEQNLNHDAMYWYRQDPGQGLRLIYYSQIVNDFQKGDIAEGYSVSREKKESFPLTVTSAQKNPTAFYLCASSARVPGGEKLFFGSGTQLSVL.

The sample holds many counts of this clone. The junction differs from germline at one of its ends, possibly a read error. The DNA ends 3 residues before the CDR3 does, and the rest of the CDR3 is filled in from the germline J gene. This rearrangement joins TRBV7-7 to TRBJ2-1; possibly TRBD2 for D (5 bases). Germline V gene lookup returns CDR1 SSHAT and CDR2 FNYEAQ (reference sequence). This CDR3 is 13 amino acids long. The CDR3 sequence: CASSQDSYNEQFF. The part of the CDR3 DNA that was read is TGTGCTAGCAGCCAGGACTCTTACAATGAG. Combining the CDR3 with reference TRBV7-7 and TRBJ2-1 gives the whole variable domain GAGVSQSPRYKVTKRGQDVTLRCDPISSHATLYWYQQALGQGPEFLTYFNYEAQPDKSGLPSDRFSAERPEGSISTLTIQRTEQRDSAMYRCASSQDSYNEQFFGPGTRLTVL.

This clone was seen at least ten times. The read terminates 3 residues before the CDR3 end, so the remaining end is supplied by the germline J gene. The chain employs TRBV6-2 or TRBV6-3 and TRBJ2-1; 9 bases are a match to TRBD1. From germline, CDR1 is MNHEY and CDR2 SVGEGT. The CDR3 totals 16 residues. V lost 6 bases, J lost 8 bases, and 14 bases stayed unmatched. CDR3 protein: CASSPFPGQGEDEQFF. The covered CDR3 bases are TGTGCCAGCAGCCCGTTCCCGGGACAGGGCGAGGATGAG.

This clone was found many times. The read is 3 residues too short to cover the CDR3 end, so that end is filled in from the germline J gene. The chain is built from TRBV20-1 and TRBJ2-7; 9 positions agree with TRBD2. V shed 3 bases and J 3 bases; nucleotides not matched to a gene: 6. Germline V gene data show CDR1 as DFQATT and CDR2 as SNEGSKA (reference sequence). The CDR3 sequence is 14 residues long. The CDR3 loop is CSARDASGIYEQYF. CDR3 DNA (partial): TGCAGTGCTAGGGACGCTAGCGGGATCTACGAG.

This clone was seen ten or more times. The CDR3 extends 3 residues past the end of the read, so its final part is completed from the germline J gene. The chain is built from TRBV6-2 or TRBV6-3 and TRBJ2-3; D is undetermined. The V gene's germline CDR1 is MNHEY and CDR2 SVGEGT. The CDR3 is 13 residues long. The V end was cut by 2 bases, the J end by 0 bases, with 3 bases between. The sequenced part of the CDR3 DNA is TGTGCCAGCAGTTACAGCAGCACAGATACG. The encoded protein is CASSYSSTDT. The CDR3 as a whole reads CASSYSSTDTQYF.

The sample holds many counts of this clone. The sequenced fragment ends 3 residues before the CDR3 boundary, so the rest is inferred from the germline J gene. The chain has TRBV7-3 and TRBJ2-2; D is perhaps TRBD1 or TRBD2 (7 bases each). The CDR3 totals 18 residues. V lost 2 bases and J 4 bases, leaving 20 bases between the germline ends. Germline V gene sequence: CDR1 SGHTA, CDR2 FQGTGA. This CDR3 reads CASSLRTGGGSGTGELFF. Incomplete CDR3 DNA: TGTGCCAGCAGCTTACGGACAGGAGGCGGGAGTGGCACCGGGGAG.

This clone was picked up many times. The read falls 3 residues short of the CDR3 end, and the missing part is taken from the germline J gene. The chain joins TRBV20-1 to TRBJ2-6; 7 bases match TRBD1. The V gene's germline CDR1 is DFQATT and CDR2 SNEGSKA (reference sequence). The CDR3 length is 15 residues. Unmatched junction bases numbered 5, after V lost 6 bases and J lost 0 bases. Incomplete CDR3 DNA: TGCAGTGCGGTTGACAGGGACTCTGGGGCCAACGTC. This encodes CSAVDRDSGANV. The full CDR3 protein is CSAVDRDSGANVLTF.